This TCR beta chain was identified in a study of cytomegalovirus exposure and HLA in healthy donors. Study conclusions and caveats: A later analysis found that most CMV-associated TCR beta chains appeared HLA-restricted. In a later analysis, a missense DCLRE1C variant was linked to TCR beta V- and J-gene trimming.

Of note for this clone: What it recognizes is unknown.

The CDR3 is 15 residues long. Germline V CDR1 and CDR2: MGHRA, YSYEKL. Vbeta (60) and Jbeta (13) primers were used in the PCR. Sequenced by immunoSEQ multiplex PCR; TCRdb stores in-frame clones only, minus some. The sample yields about 200,000 clones, roughly 84% seen once. This clonotype was sampled from a girl aged 5-17 years in good health and CMV-seronegative. The rearrangement links TRBV4-1 to TRBJ2-5, with 11 bases matching TRBD2. The closer fit of TRBJ2-7 to the DNA end suggests the J call may be wrong. The source material was PBMCs. The CDR3, as DNA: TGCGCCAGCAGCCAAGCGGGACTAGCGGCCTACGAGCAGTACTTC. It is translated as CASSQAGLAAYEQYF.